The source of this T cell receptor (beta chain) is a study of shared clonotypes between healthy human individuals. Per the germline V gene, CDR1 is MNHEY and CDR2 is SMNVEV (reference sequence). V dropped 1 base and J dropped 6 bases, with 13 bases sitting between them. CDR3 size: 14 residues. Terminally differentiated effector memory CD45RA+ cells were excluded by CCR7 positive selection of CD45RO-negative cells. The study drew its donors from healthy HIV-negative adults without recent acute infections or vaccinations. Around 30,000 T cell genomes, or about 190 ng DNA, went into the sorted-subset replicate PCRs. Libraries were prepared by immunoSEQ multiplex PCR; TCRdb keeps only in-frame clonotypes and omits some of them. The sample has about 2,100,000 clones, about 93% seen once.

The TCR was taken from a man in his late teens or twenties in good health. Some clones in this sample may be carry-over from other donors' samples. The sequencing input was naive CD8+ T cells from PBMCs. The rearrangement joins TRBV27 to TRBJ2-7, with a tentative D call TRBD1 (5 bases). The CDR3 loop is CASSLWGGGAEQYF. In nucleotides, the CDR3 is TGTGCCAGCAGTTTATGGGGCGGCGGAGCCGAGCAGTACTTC.